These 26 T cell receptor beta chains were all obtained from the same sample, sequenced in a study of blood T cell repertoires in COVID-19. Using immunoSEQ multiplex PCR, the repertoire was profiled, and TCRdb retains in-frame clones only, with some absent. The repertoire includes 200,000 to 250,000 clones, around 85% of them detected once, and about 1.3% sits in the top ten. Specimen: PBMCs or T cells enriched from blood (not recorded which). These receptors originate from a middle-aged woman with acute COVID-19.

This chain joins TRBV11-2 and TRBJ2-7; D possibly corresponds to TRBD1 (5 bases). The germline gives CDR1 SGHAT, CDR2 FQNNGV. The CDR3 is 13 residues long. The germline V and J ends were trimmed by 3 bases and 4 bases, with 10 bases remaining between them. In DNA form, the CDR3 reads TGTGCCAGCAGCTTGGGGCTGGAGTACGAGCAGTACTTC. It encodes CASSLGLEYEQYF.

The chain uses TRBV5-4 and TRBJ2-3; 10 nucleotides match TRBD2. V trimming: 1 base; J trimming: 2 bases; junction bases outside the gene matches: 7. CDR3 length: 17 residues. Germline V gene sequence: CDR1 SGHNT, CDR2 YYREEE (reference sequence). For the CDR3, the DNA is TGTGCCAGCAGCTTGAAGGCTCTAGCGGGGGTCACAGATACGCAGTATTTT. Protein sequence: CASSLKALAGVTDTQYF.

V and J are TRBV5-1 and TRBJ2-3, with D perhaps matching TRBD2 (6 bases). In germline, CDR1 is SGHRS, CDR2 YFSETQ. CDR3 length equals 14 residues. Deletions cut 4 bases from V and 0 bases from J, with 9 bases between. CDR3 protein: CASSPGLSTDTQYF. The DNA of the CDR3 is TGCGCCAGCAGCCCCGGACTAAGCACAGATACGCAGTATTTT. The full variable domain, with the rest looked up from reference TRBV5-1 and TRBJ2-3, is KAGVTQTPRYLIKTRGQQVTLSCSPISGHRSVSWYQQTPGQGLQFLFEYFSETQRNKGNFPGRFSGRQFSNSRSEMNVSTLELGDSALYLCASSPGLSTDTQYFGPGTRLTVL.

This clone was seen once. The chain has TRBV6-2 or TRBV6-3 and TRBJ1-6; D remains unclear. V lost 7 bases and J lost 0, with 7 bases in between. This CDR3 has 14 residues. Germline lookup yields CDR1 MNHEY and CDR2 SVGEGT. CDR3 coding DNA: TGTGCCAGCACCCCGAGCTCCTATAATTCACCCCTCCACTTT. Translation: CASTPSSYNSPLHF.

The CDR3 reads CASSTRTGGYNEKLFF. CDR3 DNA: TGTGCCAGTAGTACACGGACAGGAGGATATAATGAAAAACTGTTTTTT. This chain uses TRBV19 with TRBJ1-4; 7 nucleotides align to TRBD1. This CDR3 is built from 16 residues. Germline V lookup: CDR1 LNHDA, CDR2 SQIVND (reference sequence). V shed 4 bases and J 4 bases; nucleotides not matched to a gene: 9.

The CDR3 DNA reads TGTGCCAGCAGCTTAGAGACAGGGGGCTCGAGCTACACCTTC. Translated, it gives CASSLETGGSSYTF. V and J are TRBV5-4 and TRBJ1-2; 10 bases map to TRBD1. The germline gives CDR1 SGHNT, CDR2 YYREEE (reference sequence). V was pared by 2 bases and J by 9 bases, with 7 bases of the junction left unmatched. The CDR3 consists of 14 residues.

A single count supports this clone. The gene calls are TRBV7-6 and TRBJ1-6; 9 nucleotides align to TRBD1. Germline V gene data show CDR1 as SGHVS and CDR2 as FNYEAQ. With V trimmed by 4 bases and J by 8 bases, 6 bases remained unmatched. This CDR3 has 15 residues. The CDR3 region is CASSSPGQGDSPLHF. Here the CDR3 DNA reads TGTGCCAGCAGCTCGCCGGGACAGGGCGATTCACCCCTCCACTTT.

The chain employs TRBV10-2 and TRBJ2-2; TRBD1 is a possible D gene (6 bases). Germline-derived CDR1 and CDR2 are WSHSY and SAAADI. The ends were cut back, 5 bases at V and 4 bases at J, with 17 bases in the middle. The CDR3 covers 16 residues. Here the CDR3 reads CASSSGQRLFTGELFF. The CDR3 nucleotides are TGCGCCAGCAGTTCCGGACAGCGGCTTTTCACCGGGGAGCTGTTTTTT.

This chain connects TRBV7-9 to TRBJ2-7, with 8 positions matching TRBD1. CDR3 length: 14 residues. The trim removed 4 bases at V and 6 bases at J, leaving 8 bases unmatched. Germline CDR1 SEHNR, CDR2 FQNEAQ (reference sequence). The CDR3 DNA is TGTGCCAGCAGCTCCTGGACAGGGAGCAGCGAGCAGTACTTC. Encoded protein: CASSSWTGSSEQYF.

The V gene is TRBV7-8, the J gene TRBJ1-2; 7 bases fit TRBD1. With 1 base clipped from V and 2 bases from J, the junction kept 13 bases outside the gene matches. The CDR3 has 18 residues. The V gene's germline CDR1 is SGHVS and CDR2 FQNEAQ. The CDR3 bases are TGTGCCAGCAGCTTAGGTGGGCAGGGGGTCTACGTAAACTATGGCTACACCTTC. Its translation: CASSLGGQGVYVNYGYTF.

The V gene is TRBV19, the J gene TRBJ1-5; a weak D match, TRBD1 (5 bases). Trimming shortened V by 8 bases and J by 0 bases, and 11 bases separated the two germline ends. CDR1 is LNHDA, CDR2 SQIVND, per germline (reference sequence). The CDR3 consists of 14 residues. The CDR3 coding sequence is TGTGCCAGTCAGGGCGTTTATAGCAATCAGCCCCAGCATTTT. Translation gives CASQGVYSNQPQHF.

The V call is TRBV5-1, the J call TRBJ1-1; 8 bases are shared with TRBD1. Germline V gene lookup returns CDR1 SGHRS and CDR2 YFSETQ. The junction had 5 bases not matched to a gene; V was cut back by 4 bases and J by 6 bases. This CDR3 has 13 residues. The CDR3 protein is CASSTRTGPEAFF. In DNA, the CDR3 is TGCGCCAGCAGCACTAGGACAGGGCCTGAAGCTTTCTTT.

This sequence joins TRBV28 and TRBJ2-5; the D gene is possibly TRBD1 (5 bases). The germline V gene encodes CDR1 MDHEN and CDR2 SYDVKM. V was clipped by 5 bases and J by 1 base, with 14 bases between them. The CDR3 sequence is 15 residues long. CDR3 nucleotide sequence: TGTGCCAGCAGTCTATCTCAGGGAACCCAAGAGACCCAGTACTTC. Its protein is CASSLSQGTQETQYF.

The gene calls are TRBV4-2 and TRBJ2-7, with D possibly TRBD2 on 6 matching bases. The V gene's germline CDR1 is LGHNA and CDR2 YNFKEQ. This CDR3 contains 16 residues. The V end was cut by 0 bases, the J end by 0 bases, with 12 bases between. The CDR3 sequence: CASSQDPGGPSYEQYF. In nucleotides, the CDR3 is TGTGCCAGCAGCCAAGATCCCGGGGGACCCTCCTACGAGCAGTACTTC.

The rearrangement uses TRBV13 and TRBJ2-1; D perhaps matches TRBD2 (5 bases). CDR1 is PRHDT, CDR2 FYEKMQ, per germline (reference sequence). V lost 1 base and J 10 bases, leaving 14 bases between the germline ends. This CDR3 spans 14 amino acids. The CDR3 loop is CASSLVQGSREQFF. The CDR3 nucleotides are TGTGCCAGCAGCTTAGTGCAAGGGAGTCGGGAGCAGTTCTTC. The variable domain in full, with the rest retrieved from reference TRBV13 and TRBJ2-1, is AAGVIQSPRHLIKEKRETATLKCYPIPRHDTVYWYQQGPGQDPQFLISFYEKMQSDKGSIPDRFSAQQFSDYHSELNMSSLELGDSALYFCASSLVQGSREQFFGPGTRLTVL.

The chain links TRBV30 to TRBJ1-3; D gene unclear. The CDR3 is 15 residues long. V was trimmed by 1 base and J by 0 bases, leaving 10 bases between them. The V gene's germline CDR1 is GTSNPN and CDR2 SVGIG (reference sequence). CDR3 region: CAWSGHRISGNTIYF. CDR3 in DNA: TGTGCCTGGAGTGGACACCGAATCTCTGGAAACACCATATATTTT.

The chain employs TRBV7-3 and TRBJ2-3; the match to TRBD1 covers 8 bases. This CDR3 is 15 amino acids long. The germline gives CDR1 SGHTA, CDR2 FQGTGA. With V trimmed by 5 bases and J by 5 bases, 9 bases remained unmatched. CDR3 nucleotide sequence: TGTGCCAGCAGCCTGGGGCAGGGGGCTGGAGATACGCAGTATTTT. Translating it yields CASSLGQGAGDTQYF.

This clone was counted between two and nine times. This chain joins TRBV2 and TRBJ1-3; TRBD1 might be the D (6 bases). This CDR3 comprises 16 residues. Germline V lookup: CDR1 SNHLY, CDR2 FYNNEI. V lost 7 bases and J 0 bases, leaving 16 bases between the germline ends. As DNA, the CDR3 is TGTGCCAGCACTTCAGGGGCCGTCGACTCTGGAAACACCATATATTTT. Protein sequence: CASTSGAVDSGNTIYF.

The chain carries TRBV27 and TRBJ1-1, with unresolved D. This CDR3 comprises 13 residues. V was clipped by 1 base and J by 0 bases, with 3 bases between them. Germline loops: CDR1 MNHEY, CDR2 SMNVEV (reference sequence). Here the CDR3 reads CASSLLVNTEAFF. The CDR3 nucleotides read TGTGCCAGCAGTTTATTAGTGAACACTGAAGCTTTCTTT.

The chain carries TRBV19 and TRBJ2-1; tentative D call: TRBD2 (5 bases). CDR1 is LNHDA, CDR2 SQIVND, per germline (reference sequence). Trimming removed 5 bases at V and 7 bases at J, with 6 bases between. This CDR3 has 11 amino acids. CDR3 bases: TGTGCCAGTAGTCCGGGGAATGAGCAGTTCTTC. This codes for CASSPGNEQFF.

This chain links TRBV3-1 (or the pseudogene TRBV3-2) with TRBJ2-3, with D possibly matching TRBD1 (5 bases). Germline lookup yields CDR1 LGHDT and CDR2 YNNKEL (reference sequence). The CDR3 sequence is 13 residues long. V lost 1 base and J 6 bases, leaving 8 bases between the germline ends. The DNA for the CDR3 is TGTGCCAGCAGCCAAGGGGGCCGCGATACGCAGTATTTT. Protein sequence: CASSQGGRDTQYF.

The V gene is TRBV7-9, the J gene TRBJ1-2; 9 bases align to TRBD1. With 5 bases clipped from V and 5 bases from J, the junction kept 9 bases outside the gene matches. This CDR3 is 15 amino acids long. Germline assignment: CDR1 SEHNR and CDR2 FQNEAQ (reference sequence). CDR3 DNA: TGTGCCAGCAGCCTCCAACGGGACAGGGAGTATGGCTACACCTTC. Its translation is CASSLQRDREYGYTF.

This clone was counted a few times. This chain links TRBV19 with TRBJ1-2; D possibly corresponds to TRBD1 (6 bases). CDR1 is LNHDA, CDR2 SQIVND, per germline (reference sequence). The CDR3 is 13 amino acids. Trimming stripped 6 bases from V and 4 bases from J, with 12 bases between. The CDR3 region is CASSSQGPYGYTF. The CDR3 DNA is TGTGCCAGTAGCTCACAGGGCCCCTATGGCTACACCTTC.

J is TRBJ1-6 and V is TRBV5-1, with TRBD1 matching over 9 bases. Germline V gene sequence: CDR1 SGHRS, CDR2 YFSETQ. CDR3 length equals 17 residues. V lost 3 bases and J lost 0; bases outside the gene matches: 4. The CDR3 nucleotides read TGCGCCAGCAGCTGGGGGACAGGGAGCTCCTATAATTCACCCCTCCACTTT. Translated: CASSWGTGSSYNSPLHF.

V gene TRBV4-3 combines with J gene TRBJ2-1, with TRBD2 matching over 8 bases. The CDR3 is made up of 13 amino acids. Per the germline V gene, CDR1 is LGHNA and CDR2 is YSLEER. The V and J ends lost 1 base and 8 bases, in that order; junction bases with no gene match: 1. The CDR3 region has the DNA TGCGCCAGCAGCCAAGCCGGGGGGGATGAGCAGTTCTTC. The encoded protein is CASSQAGGDEQFF.

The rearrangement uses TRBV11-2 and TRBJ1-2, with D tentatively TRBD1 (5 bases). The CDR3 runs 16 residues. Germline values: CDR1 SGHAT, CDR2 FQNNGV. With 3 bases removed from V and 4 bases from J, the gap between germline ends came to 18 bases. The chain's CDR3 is CASSFRGGTPIYGYTF. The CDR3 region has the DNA TGTGCCAGCAGCTTTCGAGGAGGGACCCCTATCTATGGCTACACCTTC.